These T cell receptor beta chains were read from a single sample in a study of post-analysis software for immune sequencing data. One entry per CDR3 protein results from TCRdb running MiXCR on the PCR reads. Of 750,000 to 900,000 distinct CDR3 sequences listed, around 46% are singletons. The sample comprised blood. The source of these receptors is a girl under 18 with multiple sclerosis. The CDR3 runs from the conserved cysteine through the conserved F or W. The D gene is left open where the match is weak. Clone size is not always given. Where it is, it says once, few, many or a class for expanded clones.

>TRBV15|TRBJ2-7|17|-|TRBD1
CATSRDGTERSSYEQYF
TGTGCCACCAGCAGAGATGGGACAGAGCGGAGCTCCTACGAGCAGTACTTC
>TRBV7-2|TRBJ2-1|18|-|-
CASSLTVDRPGGGNEQFF
TGTGCCAGCAGCTTAACGGTCGACAGGCCCGGGGGTGGCAATGAGCAGTTCTTC
>TRBV7-9|TRBJ2-7|15|-|TRBD1
CASSSPDRGAYEQYF
TGTGCCAGCAGCTCACCGGACAGGGGTGCCTACGAGCAGTACTTC
>TRBV7-6|TRBJ1-4|15|-|TRBD1
CASSLAGGDPEKRFF
TGTGCCAGCAGCTTAGCAGGGGGCGATCCTGAAAAACGGTTTTTT
>TRBV20-1|TRBJ2-1|12|-|TRBD2
CSLSGQSHEQFF
TGCAGTCTTAGCGGGCAAAGTCATGAGCAGTTCTTC
>TRBV20-1|TRBJ2-3|13|-|-
CSARVPGTDTQYF
TGCAGTGCTAGAGTCCCAGGAACAGATACGCAGTATTTT
>TRBV14|TRBJ2-7|16|-|-
CASSQVQWGSSYEQYF
TGTGCCAGCAGCCAAGTACAGTGGGGTAGCTCCTACGAGCAGTACTTC
>TRBV5-1|TRBJ2-5|14|few|TRBD1
CASRDRVDGETQYF
TGCGCCAGCAGAGACAGGGTAGATGGAGAGACCCAGTACTTC
>TRBV7-2|TRBJ2-1|14|-|-
CASSLGASQNIQFF
TGTGCCAGCAGCTTAGGGGCTAGTCAAAATATACAGTTCTTC
>TRBV29-1|TRBJ1-2|12|many|-
CTVSRANYGYTF
TGCACCGTATCTAGAGCTAACTATGGCTACACCTTC
>TRBV6-5|TRBJ1-1|13|-|TRBD1
CANRKNRGTEAFF
TGTGCCAACAGGAAAAACAGGGGGACTGAAGCTTTCTTT
>TRBV7-2|TRBJ2-5|16|few|TRBD2
CASSFILGGGQETQYF
TGTGCCAGCAGCTTTATCCTGGGGGGAGGGCAAGAGACCCAGTACTTC
>TRBV12-3/TRBV12-4|TRBJ2-7|14|few|TRBD1
CASSFGQGRYEQYF
TGTGCCAGCAGTTTCGGACAGGGCCGGTACGAGCAGTACTTC
>TRBV12-3/TRBV12-4|TRBJ2-1|12|few|-
CASRDPGYEQFF
TGTGCCAGCAGAGATCCAGGGTATGAGCAGTTCTTC
>TRBV7-3|TRBJ2-3|16|-|-
CASSLKGWGGPDTQYF
TGTGCCAGCAGCCTGAAGGGTTGGGGGGGCCCTGATACGCAGTATTTT
>TRBV10-3|TRBJ2-4|13|many|-
CAISLGGKNIQYF
TGTGCCATCAGCCTCGGCGGGAAAAACATTCAGTACTTC
>TRBV20-1|TRBJ2-3|15|-|-
CSATLAGAGSDTQYF
TGCAGTGCTACCCTAGCAGGGGCGGGTTCAGATACGCAGTATTTT
>TRBV9|TRBJ2-1|15|few|TRBD2
CASSVGSGSAYEQFF
TGTGCCAGCAGCGTAGGTAGCGGGAGCGCATATGAGCAGTTCTTC